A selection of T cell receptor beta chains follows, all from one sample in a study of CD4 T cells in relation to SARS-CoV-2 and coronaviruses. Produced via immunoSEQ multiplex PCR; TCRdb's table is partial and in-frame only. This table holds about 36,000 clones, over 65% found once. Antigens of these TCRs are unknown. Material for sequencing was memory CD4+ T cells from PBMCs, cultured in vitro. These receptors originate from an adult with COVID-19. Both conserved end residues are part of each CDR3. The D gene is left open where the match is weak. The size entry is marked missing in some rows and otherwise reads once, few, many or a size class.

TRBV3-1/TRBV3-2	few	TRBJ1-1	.	CASSHRQKNTEAFF	TGTGCCAGCAGCCATCGCCAGAAGAACACTGAAGCTTTCTTT
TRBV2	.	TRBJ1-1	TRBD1	CASSLQGKVATEAFF	TGTGCCAGCAGCCTACAGGGGAAAGTGGCCACTGAAGCTTTCTTT
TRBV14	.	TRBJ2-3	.	CASSPFLDTQYF	TGTGCCAGCAGCCCCTTTTTGGATACGCAGTATTTT
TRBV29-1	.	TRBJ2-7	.	CSVVWGAEQYF	TGCAGCGTTGTTTGGGGGGCTGAGCAGTACTTC
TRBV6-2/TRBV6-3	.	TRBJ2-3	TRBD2	CASSYGALLAGRESF	TGTGCCAGCAGTTACGGGGCGCTCCTAGCGGGGAGAGAGAGCTTT
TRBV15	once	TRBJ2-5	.	CATSRGKETQYF	TGTGCCACCAGCAGAGGCAAAGAGACCCAGTACTTC
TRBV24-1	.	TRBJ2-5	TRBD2	CATSDRTSGSQETQYF	TGTGCCACCAGTGATAGGACTAGCGGGAGCCAAGAGACCCAGTACTTC
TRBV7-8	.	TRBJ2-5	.	CASSIGGETQYF	TGTGCCAGCAGCATAGGCGGAGAGACCCAGTACTTC
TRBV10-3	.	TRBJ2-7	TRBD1	CAISGTGGLSYEQYF	TGTGCCATCAGTGGAACAGGGGGATTGTCCTACGAGCAGTACTTC
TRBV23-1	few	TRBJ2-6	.	CASSRGGGSGANVLTF	TGCGCCAGCAGTCGGGGAGGTGGGTCTGGGGCCAACGTCCTGACTTTC
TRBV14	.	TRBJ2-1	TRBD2	CASSHHSGTSGSGEQFF	TGTGCCAGCAGCCACCACTCCGGGACTAGCGGGAGTGGTGAGCAGTTCTTC
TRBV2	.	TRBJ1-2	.	CASREDGRYGYTF	TGTGCCAGCAGGGAGGACGGTCGCTATGGCTACACCTTC
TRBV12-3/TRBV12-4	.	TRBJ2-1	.	CASRPSFDSEQFF	TGTGCCAGCAGACCATCCTTCGACAGTGAGCAGTTCTTC
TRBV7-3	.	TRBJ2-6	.	CASSLGPISGANVLTF	TGTGCCAGCAGCTTAGGCCCGATCTCTGGGGCCAACGTCCTGACTTTC
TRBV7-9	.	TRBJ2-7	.	CASVALGENNYEQYF	TGTGCCAGCGTAGCGTTGGGGGAAAATAACTACGAGCAGTACTTC
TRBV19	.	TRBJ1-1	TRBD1	CASSPPIRDRIYTEAFF	TGTGCCAGTAGTCCACCAATCCGGGACAGAATTTACACTGAAGCTTTCTTT
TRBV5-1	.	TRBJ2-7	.	CASSLAYSYEQYF	TGCGCCAGCAGTCTGGCGTACTCCTACGAGCAGTACTTC
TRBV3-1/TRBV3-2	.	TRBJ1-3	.	CASSPVSSGNTIYF	TGTGCCAGCAGCCCCGTAAGCTCTGGAAACACCATATATTTT
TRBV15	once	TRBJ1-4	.	CATSRDFATNEKLFF	TGTGCCACCAGCAGAGATTTTGCAACTAATGAAAAACTGTTTTTT
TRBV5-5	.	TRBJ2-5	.	CASSLNPTQETQYF	TGTGCCAGCAGCTTAAACCCAACACAAGAGACCCAGTACTTC
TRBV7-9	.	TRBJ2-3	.	CASSFGSTDTQYF	TGTGCCAGCAGCTTTGGTAGCACAGATACGCAGTATTTT
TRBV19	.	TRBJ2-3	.	CASSISRQGQDTQYF	TGTGCCAGTAGTATATCCCGCCAGGGACAAGATACGCAGTATTTT
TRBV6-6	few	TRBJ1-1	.	CASSYSRGNTEAFF	TGTGCCAGCAGTTACTCCCGCGGGAACACTGAAGCTTTCTTT
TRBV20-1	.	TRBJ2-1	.	CSATKTGEQFF	TGCAGTGCTACAAAAACGGGAGAGCAGTTCTTC
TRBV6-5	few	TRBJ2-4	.	CASSYSPAQNIQYF	TGTGCCAGCAGTTACTCCCCGGCGCAAAACATTCAGTACTTC
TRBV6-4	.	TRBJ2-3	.	CASSDSSGGTHPNTQYF	TGTGCCAGCAGTGACTCTAGCGGAGGGACTCATCCGAATACGCAGTATTTT
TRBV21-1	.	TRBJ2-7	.	CASSKVGTGGYEQYF	TGTGCCAGCAGCAAAGTCGGAACAGGGGGCTACGAGCAGTACTTC
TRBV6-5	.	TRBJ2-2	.	CASSPTIGPGELFF	TGTGCCAGCAGCCCAACAATAGGTCCCGGGGAGCTGTTTTTT
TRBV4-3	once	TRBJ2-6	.	CASSQEVGANVLTF	TGCGCCAGCAGCCAAGAAGTGGGGGCCAACGTCCTGACTTTC
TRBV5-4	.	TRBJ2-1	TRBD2	CASSWDGRAFNEQFF	TGTGCCAGCAGCTGGGACGGGAGGGCCTTCAATGAGCAGTTCTTC
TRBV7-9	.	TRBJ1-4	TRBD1	CASSYQGTGQGDKLFF	TGTGCCAGCAGCTACCAAGGGACGGGACAGGGGGACAAACTGTTTTTT
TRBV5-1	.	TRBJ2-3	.	CASSLGGPGVADTQYF	TGCGCCAGCAGCTTGGGGGGACCGGGGGTCGCAGATACGCAGTATTTT
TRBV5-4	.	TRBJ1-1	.	CASSLWAGNTEAFF	TGTGCCAGCAGCTTGTGGGCAGGGAACACTGAAGCTTTCTTT
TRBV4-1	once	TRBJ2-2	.	CASSQVGSGSAGELFF	TGCGCCAGCAGCCAAGTAGGGTCCGGGTCCGCCGGGGAGCTGTTTTTT
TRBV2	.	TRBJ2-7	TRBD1	CASLGTGAYEQYF	TGTGCCAGCCTCGGGACAGGGGCCTACGAGCAGTACTTC
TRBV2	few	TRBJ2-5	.	CASGGYSETQYF	TGTGCCAGCGGAGGTTACTCGGAGACCCAGTACTTC
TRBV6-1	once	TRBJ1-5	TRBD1	CASSEVIGGARQPQHF	TGTGCCAGCAGTGAAGTAATAGGGGGCGCACGGCAGCCCCAGCATTTT
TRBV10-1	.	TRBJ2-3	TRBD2	CASSEGPPREPLDTQYF	TGCGCCAGCAGTGAGGGCCCCCCGCGGGAGCCCCTAGATACGCAGTATTTT